The next 30 T cell receptor beta chains were all read from a single sample in a study of glioma-infiltrating T cells. Amplification of TCR alpha and beta CDR3 regions from RNA used iRepertoire nested multiplex PCR. MiXCR, applied by TCRdb to the multiplex PCR reads, yields one record per CDR3 protein. The sample yields a few hundred thousand distinct CDR3 sequences, 41% seen once. The sample taken for sequencing was glioma tissue, nonneoplastic brain tissue, or PBMCs (not recorded which). Every receptor here comes from a human donor with low-grade glioma or glioblastoma, undergoing nonglioma brain surgery, or in good health (not recorded which).

This clonotype came up many times. The gene calls are TRBV28 and TRBJ2-5; TRBD2 aligns across 7 bases. Germline assignment: CDR1 MDHEN and CDR2 SYDVKM. CDR3 size: 17 residues. V trimming: 4 bases; J trimming: 1 base; junction bases outside the gene matches: 12. CDR3 protein: CASSSDTTSVTQETQYF. The CDR3 region has the DNA TGTGCCAGCAGTTCGGACACCACTAGCGTAACCCAAGAGACCCAGTACTTC.

This rearrangement joins TRBV27 to TRBJ2-2, with 11 bases lining up with TRBD1. Germline CDR1 MNHEY, CDR2 SMNVEV (reference sequence). The CDR3 length is 16 residues. J lost 4 bases, V lost 5 bases, and 6 bases had no gene match. The CDR3 DNA reads TGTGCCAGCAGTCTCCGGGACAGGGGGGTCACCGGGGAGCTGTTTTTT. This sequence encodes CASSLRDRGVTGELFF.

V is TRBV28 and J is TRBJ2-2; no firm D call. The CDR3 is 16 residues long. Per the germline V gene, CDR1 is MDHEN and CDR2 is SYDVKM. Trimming took off 3 bases at V and 2 bases at J, with 13 bases between the two ends. CDR3 protein: CASSFLGHLNTGELFF. The CDR3, as DNA: TGTGCCAGCAGTTTCCTTGGGCACTTAAACACCGGGGAGCTGTTTTTT.

This clonotype was counted a few times. J is TRBJ1-1 and V is TRBV7-8; tentative D call: TRBD1 (5 bases). Germline assignment: CDR1 SGHVS and CDR2 FQNEAQ. This CDR3 spans 16 amino acids. Trimming pared 1 base from V and 3 bases from J, leaving 15 bases between. The CDR3 sequence: CASSLGGAGVYTEAFF. In DNA, the CDR3 is TGTGCCAGCAGCTTAGGAGGGGCCGGAGTCTACACTGAAGCTTTCTTT.

V and J are TRBV20-1 and TRBJ2-3, with 7 bases fitting TRBD2. The V and J ends lost 0 bases and 6 bases, in that order; junction bases with no gene match: 24. Germline CDR1 DFQATT, CDR2 SNEGSKA (reference sequence). The CDR3 is 20 residues long. The DNA for the CDR3 is TGCAGTGCTAGAGATTTAGGACTAGTTGCAGGCTCAATCGAGGGCGATACGCAGTATTTT. Translated: CSARDLGLVAGSIEGDTQYF.

This clonotype was seen only a few times. This rearrangement joins TRBV6-2 or TRBV6-3 to TRBJ2-7; 8 bases agree with TRBD1. There are 13 residues in the CDR3. Germline CDR1 MNHEY, CDR2 SVGEGT. V lost 6 bases and J lost 5; bases outside the gene matches: 6. The CDR3 DNA reads as TGTGCCAGCAGATGGACAGGGTTAGACGAGCAGTACTTC. It codes for CASRWTGLDEQYF.

This clonotype showed up many times. CDR3 nucleotide sequence: TGTGCCAGCAGTTTCCAGTCTGTAGATACGCAGTATTTT. Protein product: CASSFQSVDTQYF. This chain connects TRBV28 to TRBJ2-3; no definite D call. This CDR3 contains 13 residues. Trimming took 3 bases from V and 5 from J, leaving 9 bases between them. CDR1 MDHEN and CDR2 SYDVKM come from the germline V gene.

The rearrangement uses TRBV7-3 and TRBJ2-1, with D tentatively TRBD2 (6 bases). Trimming left V 2 bases short and J 2 bases short, with 10 bases between. There are 15 residues in the CDR3. CDR1 SGHTA and CDR2 FQGTGA come from the germline V gene. The CDR3 reads CASSLGSGTYNEQFF. The CDR3 DNA follows: TGTGCCAGCAGCTTAGGTAGCGGAACCTACAATGAGCAGTTCTTC. The entire variable domain, with the rest obtained from reference TRBV7-3 and TRBJ2-1, is as follows: GAGVSQTPSNKVTEKGKYVELRCDPISGHTALYWYRQSLGQGPEFLIYFQGTGAADDSGLPNDRFFAVRPEGSVSTLKIQRTERGDSAVYLCASSLGSGTYNEQFFGPGTRLTVL.

This rearrangement joins TRBV6-1 to TRBJ1-1, with D unresolved. Germline V gene sequence: CDR1 MNHNS, CDR2 SASEGT. The CDR3 consists of 14 residues. Trimming took 7 bases from V and 11 from J, leaving 23 bases between them. The CDR3 is CASKRTNAETGAFF. In nucleotides, the CDR3 is TGTGCCAGCAAGAGAACAAACGCGGAAACTGGGGCTTTCTTT.

This clonotype was seen more than once but under ten times. The chain joins TRBV10-3 to TRBJ2-7; tentative D call: TRBD1 (5 bases). Germline CDR1 reads ENHRY; CDR2 reads SYGVKD. This CDR3 spans 13 amino acids. V lost 4 bases and J lost 5, with 12 bases in between. The CDR3 spells CAISGQGSDEQYF. The CDR3 nucleotides read TGTGCCATCAGTGGGCAGGGCAGCGACGAGCAGTACTTC.

The V call is TRBV29-1, the J call TRBJ1-1; no clear D. V was trimmed by 7 bases and J by 7 bases, leaving 7 bases between them. The CDR3 spans 9 residues. The V gene's germline CDR1 is SQVTM and CDR2 ANQGSEA. The CDR3 DNA sequence: TGCAGCGGTGGGGATGAAGCTTTCTTT. Translating it yields CSGGDEAFF.

This clonotype was detected only a few times. The chain couples TRBV6-1 to TRBJ2-3, with 10 bases matching TRBD1. After removal of 5 bases from V and 7 bases from J, the junction contained 6 bases not matched to a gene. This CDR3 spans 14 amino acids. Germline values: CDR1 MNHNS, CDR2 SASEGT. The CDR3 sequence: CASSLTGGVNTQYF. As DNA, the CDR3 is TGTGCCAGCAGTTTGACAGGGGGCGTGAATACGCAGTATTTT.

In its sample, this clonotype was seen a few times. This chain uses TRBV4-1 with TRBJ2-7; no firm D call. There are 16 residues in the CDR3. V was shortened by 2 bases and J by 4 bases, with 18 bases between the two germline ends. Germline V lookup: CDR1 MGHRA, CDR2 YSYEKL. The CDR3 reads CASSQSADDSPYEQYF. CDR3 coding DNA: TGCGCCAGCAGCCAATCTGCCGACGATTCACCTTACGAGCAGTACTTC.

A word on this clonotype: This clone may be a read error of a much larger clone one base away. This chain uses TRBV28 with TRBJ1-2, with TRBD1 matching over 8 bases. Germline V gene data show CDR1 as MDHEN and CDR2 as SYDVKM. The CDR3 totals 15 residues. This CDR3 reads CASSPPRTGFYGHTF. The CDR3 DNA follows: TGTGCCAGCAGCCCACCCCGGACAGGGTTCTATGGCCACACCTTC.

The V and J genes are TRBV24-1 and TRBJ2-1; TRBD1 is a possible D gene (6 bases). V was trimmed by 10 bases and J by 3 bases, leaving 6 bases between them. There are 11 residues in the CDR3. CDR1 and CDR2 (germline): KGHDR, SFDVKD. CDR3 DNA sequence: TGTGCCACAGGGGGCTACAATGAGCAGTTCTTC. Its protein product is CATGGYNEQFF.

To note about this clonotype: This sequence may be a read error, since a much larger clone differs from it by one base. This likely comes from a read error, as the CDR3 has no conserved phenylalanine or tryptophan at its end. The V call is TRBV15, the J call TRBJ2-1, with 12 bases aligning to TRBD2. CDR3 size: 15 residues. The trim removed 4 bases at V and 7 bases at J, leaving 5 bases unmatched. Germline values: CDR1 LNHNV, CDR2 YYDKDF (reference sequence). CDR3 DNA sequence: TGTGCCACCAGCAAGACTAGCGGGAGTGTAAATGAGCAGTTCCTC. Encoded protein: CATSKTSGSVNEQFL.

The rearrangement uses TRBV18 and TRBJ1-5, with D perhaps TRBD1 (6 bases). V was shortened by 6 bases and J by 4 bases, with 10 bases between the two germline ends. Germline lookup yields CDR1 KGHSH and CDR2 LQKENI. The CDR3 runs 13 residues. DNA of the CDR3: TGTGCCAGCTCTCGGGACAAAAATCAGCCCCAGCATTTT. Encoded protein: CASSRDKNQPQHF.

Note on this clonotype: A read error may explain this, as a much larger clone is one base away. The CDR3 region has the DNA TGTGCCAGCAGGCCCACGGCGACAAGCTTTCGCTACACCTTC. It yields the protein CASRPTATSFRYTF. The rearrangement links TRBV27 to TRBJ1-2; D unclear. CDR3 length: 14 residues. Trimming removed 6 bases at V and 9 bases at J, with 20 bases between. CDR1 and CDR2 from the germline V gene are MNHEY and SMNVEV (reference sequence).

About this clonotype itself: A much larger clone is a single base away; this may be a read error. CDR3 region: CSALRQGYERYF. For the CDR3, the DNA is TGCAGTGCTCTGAGACAGGGGTACGAGCGGTACTTC. V and J are TRBV20-1 and TRBJ2-7; 8 bases are shared with TRBD1. The CDR3 length is 12 residues. Germline-derived CDR1 and CDR2 are DFQATT and SNEGSKA (reference sequence).

The rearrangement uses TRBV7-2 and TRBJ2-1, with D perhaps matching TRBD1 or TRBD2 (6 bases each). This CDR3 is built from 12 residues. Trimming took off 6 bases at V and 7 bases at J, with 10 bases between the two ends. CDR1 is SGHTA, CDR2 FQGNSA, per germline. CDR3 DNA: TGTGCCAGCAGGAGGGGGGTTAATGAGCAGTTCTTC. This translates into CASRRGVNEQFF.

This clonotype was counted only a few times. The chain recombines TRBV28 with TRBJ1-1, with 7 bases that match TRBD1. J lost 4 bases, V lost 6 bases, and 8 bases had no gene match. In germline, CDR1 is MDHEN, CDR2 SYDVKM. The CDR3 extends over 14 amino acids. CDR3 loop: CASRPDRAVTEAFF. The CDR3 DNA reads as TGTGCCAGCAGACCCGACAGGGCGGTCACTGAAGCTTTCTTT.

For this clonotype: A much larger clone differs from this one at a single base, so this may be a read error. This is likely a read error, given that the CDR3 carries no conserved phenylalanine or tryptophan at its end. The chain couples TRBV27 to TRBJ1-2; TRBD1 might be the D (5 bases). Trimming pared 3 bases from V and 8 bases from J, leaving 13 bases between. Germline V gene data show CDR1 as MNHEY and CDR2 as SMNVEV (reference sequence). The CDR3 has 13 residues. Here the CDR3 reads CASSFLGEDGYTL. As DNA, the CDR3 is TGTGCCAGCAGTTTCCTGGGGGAGGACGGCTACACCCTC.

The V and J genes are TRBV4-1 and TRBJ2-1; D is perhaps TRBD1 or TRBD2 (6 bases each). This CDR3 region has 19 residues. Germline CDR1 and CDR2: MGHRA and YSYEKL. V was clipped by 2 bases and J by 0 bases, with 20 bases between them. The CDR3 spells CASSQNSGTLAASYNEQFF. CDR3 sequence (DNA): TGCGCCAGCAGCCAAAATTCCGGGACATTAGCGGCCTCCTACAATGAGCAGTTCTTC.

In this sample, this clonotype turned up a few times. The genes are TRBV6-1 and TRBJ2-4; possibly TRBD1 for D (5 bases). The V gene lost 6 bases and the J gene lost 0 bases, with 27 bases spanning the gap. Germline assignment: CDR1 MNHNS and CDR2 SASEGT. The CDR3 runs to 20 residues. The CDR3 protein is CASSLSPPFRALVAKNIQYF. For the CDR3, the DNA is TGTGCCAGCAGCCTGTCCCCCCCGTTCAGGGCTCTTGTAGCCAAAAACATTCAGTACTTC.

This clonotype was picked up many times. The genes are TRBV6-1 and TRBJ2-7, with D possibly TRBD2 on 6 matching bases. Trimming pared 7 bases from V and 1 base from J, leaving 17 bases between. CDR1 is MNHNS and CDR2 is SASEGT in the germline V gene. CDR3 size: 15 residues. CDR3: CASNAGGAQSYEQYF. The CDR3 coding sequence is TGTGCCAGCAATGCCGGGGGAGCTCAATCCTACGAGCAGTACTTC.

This clonotype has only a few counts. This chain links TRBV7-8 with TRBJ2-3; a weak D match, TRBD2 (6 bases). Germline V lookup: CDR1 SGHVS, CDR2 FQNEAQ. The CDR3 covers 16 residues. V shed 0 bases and J shed 4 bases, with 14 bases lying between them. The DNA for the CDR3 is TGTGCCAGCAGCTTAGCGGTTAGCGGAGCGGCAGATACGCAGTATTTT. Protein sequence: CASSLAVSGAADTQYF. Looking up the rest from reference TRBV7-8 and TRBJ2-3 gives the full variable domain: GAGVSQSPRYKVAKRGQDVALRCDPISGHVSLFWYQQALGQGPEFLTYFQNEAQLDKSGLPSDRFFAERPEGSVSTLKIQRTQQEDSAVYLCASSLAVSGAADTQYFGPGTRLTVL.

This clonotype was detected a few times. The chain carries TRBV7-2 and TRBJ2-7; D is possibly TRBD1 (6 bases). The germline V gene has CDR1 SGHTA and CDR2 FQGNSA. The CDR3 is 14 amino acids. Trimming took 8 bases from V and 2 from J, leaving 16 bases between them. CDR3 coding DNA: TGTGCCAGCTTGAGGGAGACAGGACCCTACGAGCAGTACTTC. The encoded protein is CASLRETGPYEQYF.

About this clonotype itself: Since a much larger clone is just one base distant, this may be a read error. J is TRBJ1-1 and V is TRBV20-1; tentatively, D is TRBD1 (6 bases). This CDR3 is built from 15 residues. Per the germline V gene, CDR1 is DFQATT and CDR2 is SNEGSKA (reference sequence). As DNA, the CDR3 is TGCAGTGCAAAGTCCCTATCCACAGGGAACACTAAAGCTTTCTTT. Translated, it gives CSAKSLSTGNTKAFF.

This clonotype was observed at least ten times. CDR3: CASSEGGDSTEAFF. The CDR3 DNA reads as TGTGCCAGCAGTGAAGGAGGGGACAGCACTGAAGCTTTCTTT. This chain uses TRBV6-1 with TRBJ1-1; 7 nucleotides agree with TRBD1. CDR3 length: 14 amino acids. The germline V gene encodes CDR1 MNHNS and CDR2 SASEGT. Unmatched junction bases numbered 3, after V lost 1 base and J lost 4 bases.

This chain joins TRBV18 and TRBJ2-3, with no clear D. Trimming shortened V by 2 bases and J by 3 bases, and 15 bases separated the two germline ends. The length of the CDR3 is 16 residues. CDR1 and CDR2 from the germline V gene are KGHSH and LQKENI. The CDR3 region has the DNA TGTGCCAGCTCACCATTGGCCCTAGAGTCTACAGATACGCAGTATTTT. This codes for CASSPLALESTDTQYF.